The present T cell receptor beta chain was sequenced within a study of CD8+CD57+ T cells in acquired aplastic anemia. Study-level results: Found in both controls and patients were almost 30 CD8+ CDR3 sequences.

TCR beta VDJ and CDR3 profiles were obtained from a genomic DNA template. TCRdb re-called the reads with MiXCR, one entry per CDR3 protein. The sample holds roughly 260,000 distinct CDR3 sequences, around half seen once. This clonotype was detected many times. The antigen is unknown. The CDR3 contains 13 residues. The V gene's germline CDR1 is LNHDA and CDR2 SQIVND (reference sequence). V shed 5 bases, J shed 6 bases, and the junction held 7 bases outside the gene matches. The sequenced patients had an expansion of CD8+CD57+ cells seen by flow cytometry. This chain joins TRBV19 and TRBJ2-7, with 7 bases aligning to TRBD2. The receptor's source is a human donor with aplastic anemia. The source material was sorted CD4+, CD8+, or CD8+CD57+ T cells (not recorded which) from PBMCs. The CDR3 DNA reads TGTGCCAGTAGTTGGGGGGAGGGCCGCGAGCAGTACTTC. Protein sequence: CASSWGEGREQYF.